The present T cell receptor beta chain was sequenced within a study of cytomegalovirus exposure and HLA in healthy donors. PCR employed 60 Vbeta and 13 Jbeta primers. TCRdb keeps only in-frame clones here, not all; method: immunoSEQ multiplex PCR. The data show roughly 170,000 clones, approximately 80% seen once. V was clipped by 5 bases and J by 5 bases, with 18 bases between them. The CDR3 spans 15 residues. In germline, CDR1 is SEHNR, CDR2 FQNEAQ (reference sequence). The receptor's source is a girl aged 2 to 10 in good health and CMV-seropositive. Material for sequencing was PBMCs. This chain links TRBV7-9 with TRBJ2-5; tentative D call: TRBD2 (6 bases). The CDR3 is CASSQKLAYVETQYF. The CDR3 nucleotides are TGTGCCAGCAGCCAGAAACTAGCTTATGTGGAGACCCAGTACTTC.